This TCR beta chain was identified in a study of Graves' ophthalmopathy and Graves' hyperthyroidism. Study-wide context: Specimen type is peripheral blood, obtained at initial diagnosis before any treatment.

Findings and limits, study-wide: In blood, most expanded thyroid clonotypes above 0.001 frequency were also detected.

Amplification targeted the TCR beta CDR3 regions, with RNA transcripts as the source material. First-round RT-PCR used HTBI primers; second-round multiplex PCR followed. TCRdb re-analysed the multiplex PCR reads in MiXCR, keeping a single row per CDR3 protein. The sample has around 660,000 distinct CDR3 sequences; more than 40% are singletons. V shed 4 bases, J shed 4 bases, and the junction held 5 bases outside the gene matches. The CDR3 consists of 16 residues. The germline CDR1 and CDR2 sequences are SEHNR and FQNEAQ (reference sequence). In its sample, this clonotype was seen many times. Antigen specificity is unknown. Clinicians made diagnoses from clinical symptoms, serum thyroxine, TRAb, thyroid ultrasound and orbital computed tomography.

V gene TRBV7-9 combines with J gene TRBJ2-2; 11 nucleotides agree with TRBD2. Source material: peripheral blood. This receptor was identified in an adult man with Graves' ophthalmopathy. CDR3: CASSSIAGGLTGELFF. CDR3 nucleotides: TGTGCCAGCAGCTCGATAGCGGGAGGGCTCACCGGGGAGCTGTTTTTT.